These 12 T cell receptor beta chains came from one sample sequenced in a study of shared clonotypes between healthy human individuals. Clones were read by immunoSEQ multiplex PCR, and TCRdb kept only the in-frame ones, dropping some. The sample has over 2 million clones; approximately 94% are singletons. Naive-designated CD8 cells lacked CD45RO, were positively enriched for CCR7, and omitted terminally differentiated effector memory CD45RA+ cells. Sequenced input: naive CD8+ T cells sorted from blood. The receptors were sampled from a man between 18 and 29 years old in good health.

The rearrangement links TRBV6-5 to TRBJ2-7; a weak D match, TRBD1 (5 bases). The germline V and J ends were trimmed by 6 bases and 0 bases, with 9 bases remaining between them. This CDR3 is built from 13 residues. The germline V gene encodes CDR1 MNHEY and CDR2 SVGAGI. This chain's CDR3 is CASRQRGSYEQYF. CDR3 DNA: TGTGCCAGCAGACAAAGGGGCTCCTACGAGCAGTACTTC.

The chain links TRBV27 to TRBJ2-7, with D perhaps matching TRBD1 (5 bases). The CDR3 sequence is 15 residues long. Germline CDR1 MNHEY, CDR2 SMNVEV (reference sequence). Trimming took off 7 bases at V and 2 bases at J, with 18 bases between the two ends. The CDR3 DNA is TGTGCCAGCACTCCAGGCACAGGAGCCCCCTACGAGCAGTACTTC. Its protein is CASTPGTGAPYEQYF.

The chain joins TRBV7-9 to TRBJ2-1; tentative D call: TRBD2 (5 bases). From germline, CDR1 is SEHNR and CDR2 FQNEAQ (reference sequence). The CDR3 runs to 14 residues. V was shortened by 2 bases and J by 8 bases, with 13 bases between the two germline ends. CDR3 coding DNA: TGTGCCAGCAGCTTATATCGGGGTTCGGATGAGCAGTTCTTC. This translates into CASSLYRGSDEQFF.

Concerning this clone itself: The identical CDR3 is also encoded by other nucleotide sequences in the sample. The chain joins TRBV5-6 to TRBJ2-5; D gene ambiguous. V was trimmed by 2 bases and J by 2 bases, leaving 7 bases between them. This CDR3 region has 13 residues. Germline V gene lookup returns CDR1 SGHDT and CDR2 YYEEEE. The CDR3 here is CASSLGQQETQYF. CDR3 nucleotides: TGTGCCAGCAGCTTAGGTCAGCAAGAGACCCAGTACTTC.

The chain is built from TRBV7-9 and TRBJ2-2, with 11 positions matching TRBD2. The CDR3 has 16 residues. The J segment lost 4 bases and the V segment lost 6 bases, leaving 7 bases of the junction unmatched. Germline V gene sequence: CDR1 SEHNR, CDR2 FQNEAQ (reference sequence). The DNA for the CDR3 is TGTGCCAGCAGTCCTGGACTAGCGGGCTTCACCGGGGAGCTGTTTTTT. Translation gives CASSPGLAGFTGELFF.

The chain is built from TRBV30 and TRBJ2-5; D is unclear. This CDR3 spans 11 amino acids. V was clipped by 7 bases and J by 5 bases, with 11 bases between them. Germline loops: CDR1 GTSNPN, CDR2 SVGIG (reference sequence). DNA of the CDR3: TGTGCCTCTCTCGTGGGGGAGACCCAGTACTTC. Translation gives CASLVGETQYF.

This chain uses TRBV9 with TRBJ2-2; D not resolved. From germline, CDR1 is SGDLS and CDR2 YYNGEE. Trimming left V 4 bases short and J 4 bases short, with 11 bases between. This CDR3 is built from 14 residues. CDR3 amino acids: CASSPRPSTGELFF. The CDR3 DNA follows: TGTGCCAGCAGCCCCCGACCGAGCACCGGGGAGCTGTTTTTT.

The chain has TRBV18 and TRBJ1-1; D remains unclear. The CDR3 contains 13 residues. Germline-derived CDR1 and CDR2 are KGHSH and LQKENI. Trimming pared 2 bases from V and 2 bases from J, leaving 6 bases between. The CDR3 DNA is TGTGCCAGCTCACCATCACCAAACACTGAAGCTTTCTTT. Protein: CASSPSPNTEAFF. The variable domain in full, with the rest retrieved from reference TRBV18 and TRBJ1-1, is NAGVMQNPRHLVRRRGQEARLRCSPMKGHSHVYWYRQLPEEGLKFMVYLQKENIIDESGMPKERFSAEFPKEGPSILRIQQVVRGDSAAYFCASSPSPNTEAFFGQGTRLTVV.

V usage is TRBV4-2 and J usage is TRBJ2-1, with 8 bases aligning to TRBD1. V lost 9 bases and J lost 9; bases outside the gene matches: 13. Germline-derived CDR1 and CDR2 are LGHNA and YNFKEQ. This CDR3 has 14 amino acids. In DNA form, the CDR3 reads TGTGCCAGTTCCTATACGGCAGGGGGCGGTGAGCAGTTCTTC. Encoded protein: CASSYTAGGGEQFF.

Of note for this clone: The same CDR3 can be traced to other DNA sequences in this sample. The rearrangement links TRBV4-2 to TRBJ2-7; 9 nucleotides agree with TRBD1. This CDR3 contains 14 residues. Losses at the gene ends were 2 bases for V and 2 bases for J; bases not matched to a gene: 1. Germline assignment: CDR1 LGHNA and CDR2 YNFKEQ. In DNA form, the CDR3 reads TGTGCCAGCAGCCAACGGGACAGGGCCTACGAGCAGTACTTC. It specifies CASSQRDRAYEQYF.

The J gene is TRBJ2-7, the V gene TRBV14; weak D call: TRBD1 (6 bases). The CDR3 spans 15 residues. The germline gives CDR1 SGHDN, CDR2 FVKESK. The V gene lost 0 bases and the J gene lost 0 bases, with 9 bases spanning the gap. The CDR3 DNA is TGTGCCAGCAGCCAAGAAGGGGACACCTCCTACGAGCAGTACTTC. This gives the protein CASSQEGDTSYEQYF.

This CDR3 is CASSLSGSLETQYF. CDR3 coding DNA: TGTGCCAGCAGCTTAAGCGGGAGTCTTGAGACCCAGTACTTC. The chain uses TRBV7-2 and TRBJ2-5; 8 positions agree with TRBD2. The CDR3 totals 14 residues. From germline, CDR1 is SGHTA and CDR2 FQGNSA. V dropped 2 bases and J dropped 5; count of bases not matched to a gene: 4.